A single sample is the source of the 9 T cell receptor beta chains below, sequenced in a study of lymphopenia after photon versus proton radiotherapy. This table comes from immunoSEQ multiplex PCR, and its TCRdb copy is limited to in-frame clones, with some not included. This sample yields tens of thousands of clones, of which approximately 91% are seen a single time; 2.9% belongs to the top ten. Sequenced material: peripheral blood, taken from a patient treated with photon-based radiotherapy. The receptors here all came from a woman between 65 and 79 years old with pancreatic cancer.

The chain is built from TRBV5-1 and TRBJ2-2; 7 nucleotides align to TRBD2. The CDR3 is 15 amino acids. CDR1 SGHRS and CDR2 YFSETQ come from the germline V gene. V trimming: 1 base; J trimming: 7 bases; junction bases outside the gene matches: 7. CDR3 amino acids: CASSLRAGDGGELFF. The DNA for the CDR3 is TGCGCCAGCAGCTTGCGGGCGGGAGACGGCGGGGAGCTGTTTTTT.

As DNA, the CDR3 is TGTGCCTGGAGCAGTCAGGGGAACCATGAGCAGTTCTTC. It specifies CAWSSQGNHEQFF. The chain uses TRBV30 and TRBJ2-1; TRBD1 might be the D (6 bases). V was pared by 3 bases and J by 8 bases, with 14 bases between. Germline lookup yields CDR1 GTSNPN and CDR2 SVGIG (reference sequence). The CDR3 runs to 13 residues. Filled out from reference TRBV30 and TRBJ2-1, the complete variable domain reads SQTIHQWPATLVQPVGSPLSLECTVEGTSNPNLYWYRQAAGRGLQLLFYSVGIGQISSEVPQNLSASRPQDRQFILSSKKLLLSDSGFYLCAWSSQGNHEQFFGPGTRLTVL.

This clone was recorded only once. The gene calls are TRBV23-1 and TRBJ1-2; D not resolved. TRBV23-1 counts as an open reading frame of uncertain function. The CDR3 contains 12 residues. V was cut by 9 bases and J by 8 bases, with 16 bases left in between. This chain's CDR3 is CARSVPGWGYTF. The CDR3 nucleotides are TGCGCCAGGTCGGTGCCGGGTTGGGGCTACACCTTC.

The chain employs TRBV28 and TRBJ2-7; perhaps D is TRBD1 or TRBD2 (6 bases each). CDR1 is MDHEN and CDR2 is SYDVKM in the germline V gene. V lost 7 bases to trimming and J lost 7 bases, with 14 bases between them. CDR3 length: 12 amino acids. In nucleotides, the CDR3 is TGTGCCAGCAACATAGGGGGGAGGGAGCAGTACTTC. Amino acid sequence: CASNIGGREQYF.

The V gene is TRBV28, the J gene TRBJ1-2; D is unclear. Per the germline V gene, CDR1 is MDHEN and CDR2 is SYDVKM. The CDR3 sequence is 15 residues long. V was cut by 5 bases and J by 8 bases, with 21 bases left in between. The CDR3 coding sequence is TGTGCCAGCAGTCCCCGTTCGGGAACCGCGCGGGGCTACACCTTC. This gives the protein CASSPRSGTARGYTF.

The CDR3 bases are TGTGCCAGCAGCTTTACAGGGGGCTACGAGCAGTACTTC. It encodes CASSFTGGYEQYF. This rearrangement joins TRBV11-3 to TRBJ2-7, with TRBD1 matching over 8 bases. The CDR3 has 13 residues. Germline-derived CDR1 and CDR2 are SGHNT and YENEEA. V lost 3 bases and J lost 3; bases outside the gene matches: 1.

The rearrangement links TRBV4-1 to TRBJ2-1; 10 bases align to TRBD2. The trim removed 3 bases at V and 7 bases at J, leaving 3 bases unmatched. Germline-derived CDR1 and CDR2 are MGHRA and YSYEKL. The CDR3 contains 14 residues. The CDR3 coding sequence is TGCGCCAGCAGCCAGTCTAGCGGGAGAAATGAGCAGTTCTTC. This gives the protein CASSQSSGRNEQFF.

The genes are TRBV28 and TRBJ2-3; D is perhaps TRBD1 or TRBD2 (5 bases each). Germline CDR1 reads MDHEN; CDR2 reads SYDVKM. The CDR3 extends over 16 amino acids. The V and J ends lost 3 bases and 3 bases respectively, with 16 bases between them. This CDR3 is CASSLSGIGATDTQYF. CDR3 coding DNA: TGTGCCAGCAGTTTGTCGGGAATCGGGGCTACAGATACGCAGTATTTT.

This sequence joins TRBV27 and TRBJ1-2; D not certain. V was clipped by 4 bases and J by 2 bases, with 20 bases between them. Germline CDR1 and CDR2: MNHEY and SMNVEV (reference sequence). The CDR3 has 17 residues. The CDR3 bases are TGTGCCAGCAGTTCGTTACCTGTCCTGCCTCGGAACTATGGCTACACCTTC. It is translated as CASSSLPVLPRNYGYTF.